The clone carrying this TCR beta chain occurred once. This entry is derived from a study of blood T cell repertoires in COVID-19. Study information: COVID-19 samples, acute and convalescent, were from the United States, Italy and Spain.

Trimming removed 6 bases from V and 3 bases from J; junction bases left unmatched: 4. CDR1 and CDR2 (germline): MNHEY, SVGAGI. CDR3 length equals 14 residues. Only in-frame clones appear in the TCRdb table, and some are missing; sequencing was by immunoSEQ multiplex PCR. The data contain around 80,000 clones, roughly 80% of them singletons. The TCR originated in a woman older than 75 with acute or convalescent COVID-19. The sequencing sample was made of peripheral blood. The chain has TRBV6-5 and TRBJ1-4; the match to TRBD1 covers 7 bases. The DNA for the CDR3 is TGTGCCAGCAGAGGACAGGTCCCTAATGAAAAACTGTTTTTT. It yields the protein CASRGQVPNEKLFF.